The next 8 T cell receptor beta chains were all read from a single sample in a study of T cells after yellow fever vaccination (dated by TCRdb to about 2019). What the treatment or condition label conveys for this sample: live attenuated yellow fever vaccine strain. To prepare the library, 5' RACE was applied. Sequenced on an Illumina HiSeq 2500. TCRdb passed the public sequencing reads through fastp at Q25 and MiXCR, retaining productive beta sequences. Merged by CDR3 protein, the rows form single entries marked with the most common genes and DNA. The sample table lists around 350,000 distinct CDR3 sequences, more than 9% of them with a count of one. Less than 20% of the sample belongs to the ten largest clones. The specimen comprised PBMCs, sampled on the day of the first yellow fever vaccination. The receptors were sampled from a man in his late teens or twenties who received the YFV17D yellow fever vaccine.

A few counts support this clonotype. V is TRBV20-1 and J is TRBJ1-1; 7 bases agree with TRBD1. V lost 5 bases and J lost 1; bases outside the gene matches: 7. There are 14 residues in the CDR3. Germline CDR1 DFQATT, CDR2 SNEGSKA (reference sequence). CDR3 sequence: CSAYRQGPNTEAFF. In DNA form, the CDR3 reads TGCAGTGCTTATCGACAGGGACCGAACACTGAAGCTTTCTTT.

V usage is TRBV24-1 and J usage is TRBJ2-7; D gene ambiguous. Per the germline V gene, CDR1 is KGHDR and CDR2 is SFDVKD. V was clipped by 5 bases and J by 3 bases, with 7 bases between them. The CDR3 has 12 amino acids. The DNA for the CDR3 is TGTGCCACCAGTGGTAGCAGCTACGAGCAGTACGTC. Amino acids: CATSGSSYEQYV.

The rearrangement links TRBV28 to TRBJ1-1; the D gene is possibly TRBD1 (5 bases). V was clipped by 7 bases and J by 4 bases, with 16 bases between them. The germline V gene has CDR1 MDHEN and CDR2 SYDVKM. This CDR3 is 14 amino acids long. The CDR3 region is CASTPAGLGTEAFF. Here the CDR3 DNA reads TGTGCCAGCACCCCAGCAGGGCTAGGCACTGAAGCTTTCTTT.

The chain is built from TRBV4-3 and TRBJ2-7; TRBD1 matches 8 bases. The length of the CDR3 is 19 residues. Germline V gene sequence: CDR1 LGHNA, CDR2 YSLEER. V lost 0 bases to trimming and J lost 2 bases; unmatched junction nucleotides: 15. CDR3 coding DNA: TGCGCCAGCAGCCAAGATACCCCCTGGACAGGGTTTCAACCCTACGAGCAGTACTTC. Translating gives CASSQDTPWTGFQPYEQYF.

This clonotype was counted a few times. The chain is built from TRBV4-1 and TRBJ2-1; the match to TRBD2 covers 11 bases. The CDR3 covers 20 residues. CDR1 is MGHRA, CDR2 YSYEKL, per germline. The junction had 10 bases not matched to a gene; V was cut back by 0 bases and J by 0 bases. The CDR3 nucleotides read TGCGCCAGCAGCCAAGATTTGGTCCTAGCGGGGGGTCTCTCCTACAATGAGCAGTTCTTC. It encodes CASSQDLVLAGGLSYNEQFF.

This clonotype has only a few counts. The chain combines TRBV7-3 with TRBJ1-2, with 7 positions matching TRBD1. This CDR3 is built from 15 residues. Germline V gives CDR1 SGHTA, CDR2 FQGTGA. V lost 5 bases to trimming and J lost 6 bases; unmatched junction nucleotides: 12. The CDR3 loop is CASSPSGGLMNGYTF. The CDR3 DNA is TGTGCCAGCAGCCCATCAGGGGGGCTGATGAATGGCTACACCTTC.

V is TRBV5-1 and J is TRBJ1-1, with D possibly matching TRBD1 (5 bases). The germline CDR1 and CDR2 sequences are SGHRS and YFSETQ. V gave up 1 base and J gave up 0 bases, with 10 bases separating them. CDR3 length: 15 amino acids. CDR3 sequence (DNA): TGCGCCAGCAGCTTGCTGGACATCTTGAACACTGAAGCTTTCTTT. Translation gives CASSLLDILNTEAFF.

This clonotype was recorded at least ten times. The chain couples TRBV14 to TRBJ2-3; D gene ambiguous. The germline CDR1 and CDR2 sequences are SGHDN and FVKESK. Trimming took 4 bases from V and 7 from J, leaving 6 bases between them. There are 11 residues in the CDR3. The CDR3 reads CASSPGHTQYF. Here the CDR3 DNA reads TGTGCCAGCAGCCCCGGACATACGCAGTATTTT.